This TCR beta chain came from a study of control samples from healthy donors and cancer patients. Generated by immunoSEQ multiplex PCR, the TCRdb table keeps only in-frame clones and is missing some. The sample shows about 22,000 clones, approximately 80% of them seen only once. Germline-derived CDR1 and CDR2 are SGDLS and YYNGEE. Trimming removed 5 bases at V and 0 bases at J, with 5 bases between. The CDR3 length is 12 residues. The J gene is TRBJ2-5, the V gene TRBV9; D gene uncertain. The sample consisted of PBMCs. This clonotype was obtained from a man between 60 and 75 years old with head and neck cancer. In DNA form, the CDR3 reads TGTGCCAGCAGTCTCAACCAAGAGACCCAGTACTTC. Protein: CASSLNQETQYF.